This T cell receptor beta chain appears in the sequencing data of a study of T cell repertoires in aging, cancer and after chemotherapy. In the study overall: Donors were grouped into six age bands spanning 30 or younger through 70 or older.

The study's findings and limits: Lymphoid organ infiltration in hematological cancer patients may impair thymic emigration or peripheral T cell expansion. Age-matched healthy donors had significantly more diverse, less clonal blood TCR repertoires than untreated cancer patients. Healthy donors lost TCR diversity with age mainly through richness, cancer patients through richness and evenness.

Peripheral blood genomic DNA, not sorted cells or RNA, was the template. Rearranged V-D-J TRB sequences were amplified with a mixed TRB-A/B primer pool. TCRdb reprocessed the multiplex PCR reads via MiXCR and lists one record per CDR3 protein. Here the sample spans about 6,700 distinct CDR3 sequences, roughly 22% being singletons. Note on this clonotype: Its antigen remains unidentified.

V lost 0 bases and J lost 2, with 11 bases in between. The CDR3 spans 16 residues. Germline V gene lookup returns CDR1 LGHNA and CDR2 YNFKEQ. The sequence came from a human donor with a blood cancer. The sequenced sample consisted of blood. The genes are TRBV4-2 and TRBJ2-1; D may match TRBD1 or TRBD2 (5 bases each). In DNA form, the CDR3 reads TGTGCCAGCAGCCAAGATCCCGGGACGACCTACAATGAGCAGTTCTTC. This translates into CASSQDPGTTYNEQFF.